Each of the 22 T cell receptor beta chains below was sequenced from the same sample in a study of identifying expanded T cells in peripheral blood. Generated by immunoSEQ multiplex PCR, the TCRdb table keeps only in-frame clones and is missing some. The sample lists 51,000 or so clones; 70% to 85% were seen once. The sample taken for sequencing was blood. All receptors derive from a person between 18 and 75 years old in good health.

This chain joins TRBV5-1 and TRBJ2-3; the D gene is possibly TRBD2 (5 bases). Germline CDR1 SGHRS, CDR2 YFSETQ. V dropped 0 bases and J dropped 3 bases, with 8 bases sitting between them. This CDR3 region has 14 residues. DNA for the CDR3: TGCGCCAGCAGCTTGGAAGGCGGGACAGATACGCAGTATTTT. It specifies CASSLEGGTDTQYF.

J is TRBJ2-1 and V is TRBV5-6; 10 positions match TRBD2. Germline V gene sequence: CDR1 SGHDT, CDR2 YYEEEE. The CDR3 consists of 17 residues. V shed 1 base, J shed 3 bases, and the junction held 7 bases outside the gene matches. CDR3 coding DNA: TGTGCCAGCAGCTTGAAAGCTAGCGGGAGCCTCTACAATGAGCAGTTCTTC. As protein: CASSLKASGSLYNEQFF.

The CDR3 reads CASSAIAPRAPGANVLTF. In DNA, the CDR3 is TGCGCCAGCAGTGCGATAGCGCCTCGCGCTCCTGGGGCCAACGTCCTGACTTTC. The V and J genes are TRBV10-2 and TRBJ2-6, with TRBD2 as a possible D gene (5 bases). The CDR3 length is 18 residues. Germline assignment: CDR1 WSHSY and CDR2 SAAADI. Trimming left V 4 bases short and J 2 bases short, with 18 bases between.

The chain employs TRBV30 and TRBJ2-1, with TRBD2 matching over 10 bases. The CDR3 totals 14 residues. The germline gives CDR1 GTSNPN, CDR2 SVGIG (reference sequence). V trimming: 2 bases; J trimming: 5 bases; junction bases outside the gene matches: 3. The CDR3, as DNA: TGTGCCTGGAGTAGGCTAGCGGGGGACAATGAGCAGTTCTTC. Its protein is CAWSRLAGDNEQFF.

This clone was observed a few times. This sequence joins TRBV2 and TRBJ1-1; the D is unclear. This CDR3 comprises 14 residues. Between the trimmed V and J ends, which lost 6 bases and 1 base, there was a span of 12 bases. The V gene's germline CDR1 is SNHLY and CDR2 FYNNEI. The CDR3: CASSDARKNTEAFF. CDR3 bases: TGTGCCAGCAGCGACGCCCGAAAGAACACTGAAGCTTTCTTT.

The genes are TRBV2 and TRBJ2-3; tentative D call: TRBD2 (5 bases). The CDR3 spans 15 residues. V lost 4 bases to trimming and J lost 0 bases, with 11 bases between them. CDR1 and CDR2 (germline): SNHLY, FYNNEI. DNA of the CDR3: TGTGCCAGCAGTGTTGAAGGCGGGAGCACAGATACGCAGTATTTT. It is translated as CASSVEGGSTDTQYF.

V and J are TRBV7-6 and TRBJ2-1; D perhaps matches TRBD2 (6 bases). This CDR3 contains 15 residues. The V end lost 5 bases, the J end lost 5 bases, and 16 bases lay between the germline ends. Germline CDR1 reads SGHVS; CDR2 reads FNYEAQ. The CDR3 bases are TGTGCCAGCAGCACCCAAGCGGGCGGACACAATGAGCAGTTCTTC. As protein: CASSTQAGGHNEQFF.

This chain uses TRBV7-2 with TRBJ2-1, with 7 bases aligning to TRBD2. The CDR3 extends over 15 amino acids. Germline V lookup: CDR1 SGHTA, CDR2 FQGNSA. V shed 1 base and J 5 bases; nucleotides not matched to a gene: 5. DNA of the CDR3: TGTGCCAGCAGCTTAGGGGACTACTTAAACAATGAGCAGTTCTTC. Translation: CASSLGDYLNNEQFF.

The chain carries TRBV6-1 and TRBJ2-1, with D perhaps matching TRBD2 (6 bases). V was cut by 1 base and J by 8 bases, with 15 bases left in between. This CDR3 contains 15 residues. CDR1 is MNHNS and CDR2 is SASEGT in the germline V gene. CDR3 in DNA: TGTGCCAGCAGTGAAGTGGGGGGTTTTGGCGATGAGCAGTTCTTC. Its translation is CASSEVGGFGDEQFF.

The V and J genes are TRBV15 and TRBJ2-2, with no clear D. V lost 1 base and J lost 7, with 10 bases in between. The CDR3 runs 14 residues. The germline V gene encodes CDR1 LNHNV and CDR2 YYDKDF (reference sequence). The CDR3 reads CATSRGGVVGELFF. The CDR3, as DNA: TGTGCCACCAGCAGAGGTGGGGTGGTCGGGGAGCTGTTTTTT.

J is TRBJ2-1 and V is TRBV7-2; 7 nucleotides match TRBD2. Germline trimming cut 1 base from V and 0 bases from J; bases unmatched to any gene: 0. The length of the CDR3 is 15 residues. CDR1 is SGHTA, CDR2 FQGNSA, per germline. CDR3 in amino acids: CASSLGLASYNEQFF. The CDR3 region has the DNA TGTGCCAGCAGCTTAGGACTAGCCTCCTACAATGAGCAGTTCTTC.

The rearrangement uses TRBV19 and TRBJ1-3; TRBD1 aligns across 7 bases. V lost 5 bases and J lost 0; bases outside the gene matches: 7. The CDR3 length is 16 residues. Germline CDR1 is LNHDA and CDR2 is SQIVND (reference sequence). CDR3 residues: CASSGYRGHSGNTIYF. CDR3 in DNA: TGTGCCAGTAGTGGATACAGGGGCCACTCTGGAAACACCATATATTTT.

The V gene is TRBV19, the J gene TRBJ1-1, with TRBD1 matching over 8 bases. This CDR3 has 16 amino acids. Germline V gives CDR1 LNHDA, CDR2 SQIVND (reference sequence). V lost 1 base, J lost 7 bases, and 11 bases stayed unmatched. The CDR3 here is CASSIVYRGQANEAFF. In DNA, the CDR3 is TGTGCCAGTAGTATAGTTTATAGGGGACAGGCTAATGAAGCTTTCTTT.

The genes are TRBV4-3 and TRBJ1-2; the D gene is possibly TRBD1 (6 bases). V lost 1 base and J lost 3, with 12 bases in between. CDR3 length: 15 residues. Per the germline V gene, CDR1 is LGHNA and CDR2 is YSLEER. CDR3 nucleotides: TGCGCCAGCAGCCAAGGGGGGCAGGGATACTATGGCTACACCTTC. This translates into CASSQGGQGYYGYTF.

The V gene is TRBV18, the J gene TRBJ1-5; tentative D call: TRBD1 (5 bases). This CDR3 region has 14 residues. The V gene's germline CDR1 is KGHSH and CDR2 LQKENI. V was clipped by 1 base and J by 6 bases, with 10 bases between them. The CDR3 DNA follows: TGTGCCAGCTCACCACTAGGGGAAAGTCAGCCCCAGCATTTT. Residues: CASSPLGESQPQHF.

This chain joins TRBV15 and TRBJ1-5; TRBD1 is a possible D gene (5 bases). Trimming pared 0 bases from V and 2 bases from J, leaving 8 bases between. This CDR3 is 15 amino acids long. The V gene's germline CDR1 is LNHNV and CDR2 YYDKDF (reference sequence). For the CDR3, the DNA is TGTGCCACCAGCAGAGAAGGGGCCCGCAATCAGCCCCAGCATTTT. Residues: CATSREGARNQPQHF.

The chain uses TRBV10-3 and TRBJ2-1; D perhaps matches TRBD2 (7 bases). Germline loops: CDR1 ENHRY, CDR2 SYGVKD. V was cut by 7 bases and J by 0 bases, with 10 bases left in between. CDR3 length: 14 residues. The CDR3 loop is CAIMRGGSYNEQFF. The CDR3 coding sequence is TGTGCCATCATGAGGGGGGGCTCCTACAATGAGCAGTTCTTC.

V is TRBV29-1 and J is TRBJ1-3; the D is unclear. Trimming shortened V by 7 bases and J by 0 bases, and 10 bases separated the two germline ends. Germline CDR1 reads SQVTM; CDR2 reads ANQGSEA. The CDR3 has 13 residues. The CDR3 region has the DNA TGCAGCGCCGAGACCCGCTCTGGAAACACCATATATTTT. Its translation is CSAETRSGNTIYF.

V and J are TRBV11-3 and TRBJ2-7; TRBD1 is a possible D gene (6 bases). The germline V gene encodes CDR1 SGHNT and CDR2 YENEEA. Trimming shortened V by 5 bases and J by 0 bases, and 17 bases separated the two germline ends. The CDR3 has 16 amino acids. DNA of the CDR3: TGTGCCAGCAGCCCCCGACAGGTCCGGAGCTCCTACGAGCAGTACTTC. Amino acids: CASSPRQVRSSYEQYF.

This rearrangement joins TRBV4-3 to TRBJ1-5; D gene uncertain. The CDR3 has 13 residues. V lost 0 bases and J 5 bases, leaving 5 bases between the germline ends. Germline V gives CDR1 LGHNA, CDR2 YSLEER. DNA for the CDR3: TGCGCCAGCAGCCAAGATAGTGATCAGCCCCAGCATTTT. Amino acid sequence: CASSQDSDQPQHF.

The gene calls are TRBV5-1 and TRBJ2-3; 8 bases agree with TRBD1. This CDR3 is built from 16 residues. Germline CDR1 reads SGHRS; CDR2 reads YFSETQ. V trimming: 4 bases; J trimming: 0 bases; junction bases outside the gene matches: 7. The CDR3 sequence: CASSIGTGTSTDTQYF. The DNA for the CDR3 is TGCGCCAGCAGCATCGGGACAGGAACTAGCACAGATACGCAGTATTTT.

The chain uses TRBV4-1 and TRBJ2-1, with TRBD2 as a possible D gene (5 bases). Germline assignment: CDR1 MGHRA and CDR2 YSYEKL. The CDR3 sequence is 14 residues long. Trimming took off 4 bases at V and 9 bases at J, with 16 bases between the two ends. The chain's CDR3 is CASSLRGFEGEQFF. The CDR3 coding sequence is TGCGCCAGCAGCCTAAGAGGGTTTGAAGGTGAGCAGTTCTTC.